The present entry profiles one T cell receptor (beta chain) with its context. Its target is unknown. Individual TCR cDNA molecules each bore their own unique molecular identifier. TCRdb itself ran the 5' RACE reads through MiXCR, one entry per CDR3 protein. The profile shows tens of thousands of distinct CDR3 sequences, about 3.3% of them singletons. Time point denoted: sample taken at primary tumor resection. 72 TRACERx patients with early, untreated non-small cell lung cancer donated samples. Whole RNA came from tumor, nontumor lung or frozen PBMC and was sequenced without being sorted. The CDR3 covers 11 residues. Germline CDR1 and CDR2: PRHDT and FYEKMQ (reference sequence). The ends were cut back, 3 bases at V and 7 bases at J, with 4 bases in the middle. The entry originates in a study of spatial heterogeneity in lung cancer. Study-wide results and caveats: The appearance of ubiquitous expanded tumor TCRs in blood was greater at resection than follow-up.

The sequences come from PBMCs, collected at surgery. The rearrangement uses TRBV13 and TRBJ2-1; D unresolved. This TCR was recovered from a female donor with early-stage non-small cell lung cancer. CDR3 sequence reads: CASSFRNEQFF. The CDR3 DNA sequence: TGTGCCAGCAGCTTTAGGAATGAGCAGTTCTTC.